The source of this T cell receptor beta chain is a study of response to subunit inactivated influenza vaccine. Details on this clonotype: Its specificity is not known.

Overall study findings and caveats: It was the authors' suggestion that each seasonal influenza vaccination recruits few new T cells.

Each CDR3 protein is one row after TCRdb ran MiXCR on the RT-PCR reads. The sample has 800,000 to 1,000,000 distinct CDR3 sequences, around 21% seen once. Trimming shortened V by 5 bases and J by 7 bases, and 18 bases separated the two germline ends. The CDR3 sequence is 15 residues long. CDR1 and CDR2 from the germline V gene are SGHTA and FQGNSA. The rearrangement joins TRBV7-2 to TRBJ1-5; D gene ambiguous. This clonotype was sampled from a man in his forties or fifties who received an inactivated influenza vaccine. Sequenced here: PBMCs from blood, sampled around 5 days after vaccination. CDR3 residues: CASSLVDGPGQPQHF. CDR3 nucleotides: TGTGCCAGCAGCCTCGTGGACGGTCCGGGGCAGCCCCAGCATTTT.